The 24 T cell receptor beta chains below were found in one sample sequenced in a study of T-cell memory formation after mild COVID-19. MiXCR, applied by TCRdb to the 5' RACE reads, yields one record per CDR3 protein. The top ten hold 20% to 25% of the sample, which has more than 350,000 distinct CDR3 sequences, roughly 15% seen once. The sequenced material came from PBMCs or a T cell subset sorted from them (not recorded which). These receptors were obtained from a man between 18 and 35 years old who had mild COVID-19 (a few samples of this study predate the infection). Cell type and time point are not known.

The chain couples TRBV6-6 to TRBJ2-2, with 10 bases lining up with TRBD1. From germline, CDR1 is MNHNY and CDR2 SVGAGI (reference sequence). CDR3 length: 19 residues. V trimming: 5 bases; J trimming: 6 bases; junction bases outside the gene matches: 18. CDR3 DNA sequence: TGTGCCAGCAGTCTAATCCCCCCGACGACAGGGGGCTTAGCCGGGGAGCTGTTTTTT. This gives the protein CASSLIPPTTGGLAGELFF.

V usage is TRBV4-2 and J usage is TRBJ1-1; 10 positions agree with TRBD1. The ends lost 2 bases at V and 3 bases at J; junction bases unmatched: 6. The CDR3 covers 16 residues. Germline V gene lookup returns CDR1 LGHNA and CDR2 YNFKEQ. The CDR3 protein is CASSQRSGTGDTEAFF. CDR3 DNA: TGTGCCAGCAGCCAAAGATCCGGGACAGGGGACACTGAAGCTTTCTTT.

The chain recombines TRBV20-1 with TRBJ2-5; D might be TRBD2 (7 bases). This CDR3 comprises 15 residues. Trimming removed 1 base from V and 2 bases from J, with 14 bases in between. Germline lookup yields CDR1 DFQATT and CDR2 SNEGSKA (reference sequence). CDR3 coding DNA: TGCAGTGCTAGAGTAGGGGGGGCAGGACAAGAGACCCAGTACTTC. Translating gives CSARVGGAGQETQYF.

V gene TRBV20-1 combines with J gene TRBJ2-7; 9 nucleotides match TRBD1. Trimming cost V 0 bases and J 13 bases; bases outside gene matches: 13. This CDR3 comprises 14 residues. Germline V lookup: CDR1 DFQATT, CDR2 SNEGSKA (reference sequence). The DNA for the CDR3 is TGCAGTGCTAGAGATCTTGTTTCGGGGGGACAGGGTTACTTC. Encoded protein: CSARDLVSGGQGYF.

This clonotype showed up many times. The V gene is TRBV12-3 or TRBV12-4, the J gene TRBJ2-7, with D perhaps matching TRBD2 (6 bases). Deletions cut 5 bases from V and 4 bases from J, with 15 bases between. This CDR3 is 14 amino acids long. CDR3 sequence: CASSLAGNGYEQYF. The DNA of the CDR3 is TGTGCCAGCAGTCTCGCGGGGAATGGATACGAGCAGTACTTC.

The rearrangement joins TRBV5-4 to TRBJ2-3, with 7 bases lining up with TRBD2. CDR3 size: 14 residues. V dropped 5 bases and J dropped 5; count of bases not matched to a gene: 8. CDR1 and CDR2 (germline): SGHNT, YYREEE (reference sequence). DNA for the CDR3: TGTGCCAGCAGGCAGCGGGGCGCCGAAGATACGCAGTATTTT. This codes for CASRQRGAEDTQYF.

The genes are TRBV20-1 and TRBJ2-7; TRBD1 matches at 10 bases. Germline V CDR1 and CDR2: DFQATT, SNEGSKA (reference sequence). This CDR3 has 14 amino acids. V shed 6 bases, J shed 1 base, and the junction held 6 bases outside the gene matches. Written as DNA, the CDR3 is TGCAGTGCCAGACGGGACAGGGGTTCCTACGAGCAGTACTTC. It yields the protein CSARRDRGSYEQYF.

This clonotype showed up many times. The chain joins TRBV5-1 to TRBJ2-5; 8 bases map to TRBD2. Per the germline V gene, CDR1 is SGHRS and CDR2 is YFSETQ. V trimming: 3 bases; J trimming: 4 bases; junction bases outside the gene matches: 8. This CDR3 region has 15 residues. The CDR3 region has the DNA TGCGCCAGCAGCTCCAACGGGGGGGGCCGAGAGACCCAGTACTTC. Translated, it gives CASSSNGGGRETQYF.

The CDR3 here is CASSQDLGNQPQHF. In nucleotides, the CDR3 is TGTGCCAGCAGCCAAGATCTAGGCAATCAGCCCCAGCATTTT. The chain has TRBV4-2 and TRBJ1-5; D not certain. Germline CDR1 is LGHNA and CDR2 is YNFKEQ. The V gene lost 0 bases and the J gene lost 2 bases, with 5 bases spanning the gap. This CDR3 region has 14 residues.

This clonotype showed up just a few times. The rearrangement links TRBV6-2 or TRBV6-3 to TRBJ2-1; TRBD2 agrees at 7 bases. The V and J ends lost 8 bases and 7 bases, in that order; junction bases with no gene match: 2. The CDR3 is made up of 11 amino acids. Germline V gene data show CDR1 as MNHEY and CDR2 as SVGEGT. CDR3 region: CASWGGNEQFF. The DNA of the CDR3 is TGTGCCAGCTGGGGGGGGAATGAGCAGTTCTTC.

This clonotype was found a few times. The V call is TRBV5-1, the J call TRBJ1-6; 7 bases are a match to TRBD1. V was pared by 0 bases and J by 10 bases, with 10 bases of the junction left unmatched. The CDR3 is 16 residues long. Germline CDR1 is SGHRS and CDR2 is YFSETQ. The CDR3 DNA is TGCGCCAGCAGCTTGGGAGACAGGGAAGTCGGCTCACCCCTCCACTTT. It is translated as CASSLGDREVGSPLHF.

This clonotype was seen more than once but under ten times. The chain couples TRBV7-2 to TRBJ1-6; D remains unclear. The V gene's germline CDR1 is SGHTA and CDR2 FQGNSA. This CDR3 is 20 amino acids long. Trimming shortened V by 4 bases and J by 11 bases, and 33 bases separated the two germline ends. CDR3 region: CASSSYTPRTVRAPGAPLHF. The DNA of the CDR3 is TGTGCCAGCAGCTCTTATACCCCCCGTACCGTCCGGGCCCCAGGAGCACCCCTCCACTTT.

This clonotype has more than one count but fewer than ten. The gene calls are TRBV20-1 and TRBJ2-7; 7 positions match TRBD1. The CDR3 runs to 14 residues. The V gene end was trimmed by 5 bases and the J gene end by 2 bases; junction bases not matched to a gene: 9. The germline gives CDR1 DFQATT, CDR2 SNEGSKA (reference sequence). The CDR3 nucleotides read TGCAGTGCTCGGCCGGGCAGGGGGACCTACGAGCAGTACTTC. Its protein is CSARPGRGTYEQYF.

The J gene is TRBJ2-3, the V gene TRBV5-1; D is unclear. This CDR3 region has 15 residues. Trimming shortened V by 0 bases and J by 4 bases, and 12 bases separated the two germline ends. Germline V gene sequence: CDR1 SGHRS, CDR2 YFSETQ. As DNA, the CDR3 is TGCGCCAGCAGCTTGGGGGGTAGAGGCCCAGATACGCAGTATTTT. As protein: CASSLGGRGPDTQYF.

This clonotype was seen a handful of times. The junction differs from germline at one of its ends, possibly a read error. This rearrangement joins TRBV7-9 to TRBJ1-4; D is possibly TRBD1 (6 bases). There are 16 residues in the CDR3. Germline loops: CDR1 SEHNR, CDR2 FQNEAQ (reference sequence). The chain's CDR3 is CASSLADSGAGEKLFF. The CDR3 DNA follows: TGTGCCAGCAGCCTAGCGGATTCGGGGGCCGGTGAAAAACTGTTTTTT.

This clonotype appeared a few times. The V call is TRBV5-1, the J call TRBJ2-3, with D perhaps matching TRBD1 or TRBD2 (6 bases each). The CDR3 covers 15 residues. Looked up from germline, CDR1 is SGHRS and CDR2 is YFSETQ. V dropped 3 bases and J dropped 5 bases, with 16 bases sitting between them. The CDR3 DNA follows: TGCGCCAGCAGCTCCTCGCCGGGGGCAAAAGATACGCAGTATTTT. Translated: CASSSSPGAKDTQYF.

This clonotype was observed a few times. The chain employs TRBV4-1 and TRBJ1-2; weak D call: TRBD1 (5 bases). The CDR3 has 16 amino acids. V lost 4 bases and J lost 6, with 21 bases in between. Looked up from germline, CDR1 is MGHRA and CDR2 is YSYEKL. The CDR3 reads CASSRTVPGTRDGYTF. DNA for the CDR3: TGCGCCAGCAGCCGAACAGTGCCCGGGACCAGAGATGGCTACACCTTC.

The sample holds a few counts of this clonotype. V usage is TRBV12-3 or TRBV12-4 and J usage is TRBJ2-7, with D uncertain. Trimming stripped 6 bases from V and 2 bases from J, with 14 bases between. There are 14 residues in the CDR3. Here the CDR3 DNA reads TGTGCCAGCAGCCTATTCTTTCCGACCTACGAGCAGTACTTC. This sequence encodes CASSLFFPTYEQYF.

Regarding this clonotype: At one end, the junction sequence differs from germline, possibly due to a read error. This chain joins TRBV20-1 and TRBJ2-5; 7 nucleotides line up with TRBD1. There are 13 residues in the CDR3. Germline CDR1 reads DFQATT; CDR2 reads SNEGSKA (reference sequence). CDR3 sequence (DNA): TGCAGTGCGAGAGGGACAGCCCAAGAGACCCAGTACTTC. This encodes CSARGTAQETQYF.

This clonotype was seen a few times. This chain links TRBV11-2 with TRBJ2-1, with 12 bases matching TRBD1. Germline-derived CDR1 and CDR2 are SGHAT and FQNNGV. V lost 4 bases to trimming and J lost 5 bases; unmatched junction nucleotides: 3. The CDR3 consists of 15 residues. The CDR3 DNA reads as TGTGCCAGCAGCTCCCGGGACAGGGGGCACAATGAGCAGTTCTTC. Translation: CASSSRDRGHNEQFF.

The sample holds a few counts of this clonotype. The CDR3 region has the DNA TGCAGCGTGCGGGTAGATAGCAATCAGCCCCAGCATTTT. Amino acid sequence: CSVRVDSNQPQHF. V is TRBV29-1 and J is TRBJ1-5, with D hard to call. V gave up 6 bases and J gave up 0 bases, with 9 bases separating them. The CDR3 runs 13 residues. Germline CDR1 reads SQVTM; CDR2 reads ANQGSEA.

This clonotype was found a few times. The V gene is TRBV12-3 or TRBV12-4, the J gene TRBJ2-2; D could derive from TRBD1 or TRBD2 (5 bases each). The V end lost 6 bases, the J end lost 4 bases, and 18 bases lay between the germline ends. The CDR3 sequence is 16 residues long. Written as DNA, the CDR3 is TGTGCCAGCAGGCCCCCAGGGCGGGCGGGCACCGGGGAGCTGTTTTTT. Protein: CASRPPGRAGTGELFF.

V gene TRBV7-6 combines with J gene TRBJ1-2; TRBD1 is a possible D gene (6 bases). The germline V and J ends were trimmed by 5 bases and 0 bases, with 16 bases remaining between them. Germline CDR1 SGHVS, CDR2 FNYEAQ. The CDR3 spans 16 residues. Here the CDR3 reads CASSLGAGLANYGYTF. The CDR3 DNA follows: TGTGCCAGCAGCCTGGGGGCTGGCCTTGCTAACTATGGCTACACCTTC.

This clonotype was picked up a small number of times. The genes are TRBV6-5 and TRBJ2-3; 9 bases map to TRBD1. This CDR3 contains 15 residues. Germline trimming cut 4 bases from V and 6 bases from J; bases unmatched to any gene: 8. The germline gives CDR1 MNHEY, CDR2 SVGAGI. CDR3 sequence (DNA): TGTGCCAGCAGTTCCACGGACAGGGGAAGGGATACGCAGTATTTT. It is translated as CASSSTDRGRDTQYF.